These 18 T cell receptor beta chains came from one sample sequenced in a study of follicular helper T cells after annual influenza vaccination. This table comes from immunoSEQ multiplex PCR, and its TCRdb copy is limited to in-frame clones, with some not included. The data show about 14,000 clones, about 77% seen once. As for time point: 2015-2016 season, pre-vaccination. The starting material was CXCR5- memory CD4+ T cells sorted from blood, obtained on the day of influenza vaccination. The receptors stem from an adult who received the influenza vaccine.

The CDR3 coding sequence is TGTGCCAGCCGGGACAGGGTCGGCGAGCAGTACTTC. This codes for CASRDRVGEQYF. The chain combines TRBV28 with TRBJ2-7, with 9 bases identical to TRBD1. This CDR3 has 12 residues. Germline CDR1 is MDHEN and CDR2 is SYDVKM. V trimming: 8 bases; J trimming: 6 bases; junction bases outside the gene matches: 5. The complete variable domain, with remaining parts taken from reference TRBV28 and TRBJ2-7, reads DVKVTQSSRYLVKRTGEKVFLECVQDMDHENMFWYRQDPGLGLRLIYFSYDVKMKEKGDIPEGYSVSREKKERFSLILESASTNQTSMYLCASRDRVGEQYFGPGTRLTVT.

The chain employs TRBV5-4 and TRBJ1-1; D gene ambiguous. The CDR3 has 14 residues. The V gene's germline CDR1 is SGHNT and CDR2 YYREEE (reference sequence). V was cut by 4 bases and J by 3 bases, with 13 bases left in between. Here the CDR3 reads CASSRATQHTEAFF. In nucleotides, the CDR3 is TGTGCCAGCAGCCGCGCGACACAGCACACTGAAGCTTTCTTT.

This clone appeared a few times. CDR3 sequence (DNA): TGTGCCAGCAGCAGAGACAGGGCCGACGAGCAGTACTTC. It codes for CASSRDRADEQYF. The rearrangement links TRBV7-9 to TRBJ2-7; 7 bases map to TRBD1. J was trimmed by 5 bases and V by 5 bases; bases with no gene match: 6. Germline V gives CDR1 SEHNR, CDR2 FQNEAQ (reference sequence). The length of the CDR3 is 13 residues.

This chain links TRBV6-6 with TRBJ2-7; possible D gene TRBD1, 6 bases. This CDR3 comprises 16 residues. Germline V gene lookup returns CDR1 MNHNY and CDR2 SVGAGI (reference sequence). Trimming cost V 4 bases and J 5 bases, with 21 bases left between them. CDR3 amino acids: CASSFRFQGQSNEQYF. The CDR3 nucleotides are TGTGCCAGCAGTTTCCGCTTTCAGGGGCAGTCCAACGAGCAGTACTTC.

The table lists this clone with a few counts. The chain couples TRBV28 to TRBJ1-6; 7 positions match TRBD1. Germline assignment: CDR1 MDHEN and CDR2 SYDVKM. The CDR3 loop spans 14 amino acids. V trimming: 3 bases; J trimming: 7 bases; junction bases outside the gene matches: 3. Written as DNA, the CDR3 is TGTGCCAGCAGTTTTCCACAGGGGAATTCACCCCTCCACTTT. Protein: CASSFPQGNSPLHF.

This chain links TRBV5-1 with TRBJ2-3; weak D call: TRBD2 (6 bases). CDR1 SGHRS and CDR2 YFSETQ come from the germline V gene. The germline V and J ends were trimmed by 0 bases and 1 base, with 9 bases remaining between them. This CDR3 has 15 amino acids. The CDR3 DNA reads as TGCGCCAGCAGCTTGGTAGCGGTGGGCACAGATACGCAGTATTTT. Translation gives CASSLVAVGTDTQYF.

This clone was counted a single time. V gene TRBV4-1 combines with J gene TRBJ1-5; no clear D gene. V was shortened by 1 base and J by 9 bases, with 16 bases between the two germline ends. Germline lookup yields CDR1 MGHRA and CDR2 YSYEKL. The CDR3 is 15 residues long. The CDR3 loop reads CASSQADQNTPPQHF. The CDR3 nucleotides read TGCGCCAGCAGCCAAGCCGACCAGAACACCCCGCCCCAGCATTTT.

This clone was observed a single time. The chain links TRBV7-9 to TRBJ2-1; 9 bases agree with TRBD2. J lost 2 bases, V lost 5 bases, and 7 bases had no gene match. This CDR3 comprises 16 residues. Germline V gene lookup returns CDR1 SEHNR and CDR2 FQNEAQ (reference sequence). CDR3 loop: CASSLPAGGTYNEQFF. The CDR3 DNA reads as TGTGCCAGCAGCCTACCAGCGGGGGGTACCTACAATGAGCAGTTCTTC.

This clone was counted a few times. The rearrangement links TRBV5-1 to TRBJ1-2; D remains ambiguous. There are 15 residues in the CDR3. V lost 2 bases and J 4 bases, leaving 15 bases between the germline ends. Per the germline V gene, CDR1 is SGHRS and CDR2 is YFSETQ. The CDR3 loop is CASSFDGVEGYGYTF. The CDR3 nucleotides read TGCGCCAGCAGCTTTGATGGGGTGGAGGGCTATGGCTACACCTTC.

This clone was recorded once. The chain links TRBV28 to TRBJ2-7; D is unresolved. From germline, CDR1 is MDHEN and CDR2 SYDVKM. V lost 5 bases and J lost 3, with 11 bases in between. The CDR3 spans 13 residues. DNA for the CDR3: TGTGCCAGCAGTCTTATAGCTGACTACGAGCAGTACTTC. The encoded protein is CASSLIADYEQYF.

The chain employs TRBV15 and TRBJ2-5; D is possibly TRBD2 (6 bases). In germline, CDR1 is LNHNV, CDR2 YYDKDF (reference sequence). Trimming took off 3 bases at V and 4 bases at J, with 9 bases between the two ends. This CDR3 has 13 amino acids. CDR3 nucleotide sequence: TGTGCCACCAGCAGGGGGCGGGGAGAGACCCAGTACTTC. Encoded protein: CATSRGRGETQYF.

This clone was detected only a few times. The final CDR3 position lacks the conserved phenylalanine or tryptophan, pointing to a likely read error. It is unclear where the CDR3 begins or ends on the DNA, so no DNA is shown, and the CDR3 is as TCRdb lists it. This chain's CDR3 is CASSDPRRGALKV. This chain uses TRBV7-2 with TRBJ1-6. With termini counted, the CDR3 has 13 amino acids. CDR1 is SGHTA and CDR2 is FQGNSA in the germline V gene.

As for this clone: A read error may account for a junction end that differs from germline. The chain has TRBV10-2 and TRBJ1-1; 9 bases align to TRBD1. Germline CDR1 WSHSY, CDR2 SAAADI. CDR3 size: 12 residues. In nucleotides, the CDR3 is TGCGCCAGCGGGACAGGGAACGCTGAAGCTTTCTTT. It codes for CASGTGNAEAFF.

The J gene is TRBJ1-6, the V gene TRBV15; tentative D call: TRBD1 (6 bases). Germline V gene sequence: CDR1 LNHNV, CDR2 YYDKDF (reference sequence). CDR3 size: 20 residues. V shed 1 base and J shed 0 bases, with 19 bases lying between them. Here the CDR3 DNA reads TGTGCCACCAGCAGAGCTGTGTCAGGGGCCCTGAGCTCCTATAATTCACCCCTCCACTTT. This gives the protein CATSRAVSGALSSYNSPLHF. Based on the CDR3 plus reference TRBV15 and TRBJ1-6, the full variable domain is DAMVIQNPRYQVTQFGKPVTLSCSQTLNHNVMYWYQQKSSQAPKLLFHYYDKDFNNEADTPDNFQSRRPNTSFCFLDIRSPGLGDTAMYLCATSRAVSGALSSYNSPLHFGNGTRLTVT.

The V and J genes are TRBV9 and TRBJ2-2, with D possibly being TRBD1 or TRBD2 (5 bases each). The CDR3 covers 15 residues. Germline loops: CDR1 SGDLS, CDR2 YYNGEE. V lost 0 bases and J 10 bases, leaving 16 bases between the germline ends. Here the CDR3 reads CASSVVNRGGVELFF. The CDR3 bases are TGTGCCAGCAGCGTAGTAAACCGTGGGGGAGTGGAGCTGTTTTTT.

The rearrangement uses TRBV2 and TRBJ2-3; 8 bases agree with TRBD2. The junction had 8 bases not matched to a gene; V was cut back by 6 bases and J by 0 bases. The CDR3 length is 16 residues. Germline lookup yields CDR1 SNHLY and CDR2 FYNNEI. CDR3: CASRSGGPSSTDTQYF. The CDR3 bases are TGTGCCAGCAGGAGCGGGGGACCCTCTAGCACAGATACGCAGTATTTT.

The chain joins TRBV28 to TRBJ2-7; D possibly corresponds to TRBD2 (5 bases). V was cut by 1 base and J by 6 bases, with 16 bases left in between. The CDR3 runs to 15 residues. From germline, CDR1 is MDHEN and CDR2 SYDVKM. CDR3 in amino acids: CASSLFGGIRGEQYF. The CDR3, as DNA: TGTGCCAGCAGTTTATTTGGCGGCATCCGGGGCGAGCAGTACTTC.

The chain carries TRBV15 and TRBJ2-3; TRBD2 matches at 7 bases. Germline assignment: CDR1 LNHNV and CDR2 YYDKDF (reference sequence). The CDR3 covers 16 residues. Trimming at V came to 1 base and at J to 0 bases, leaving 4 bases not matched to a gene. The CDR3 region is CATSRGLAESTDTQYF. The CDR3 DNA reads as TGTGCCACCAGCAGAGGACTAGCCGAAAGCACAGATACGCAGTATTTT.